The TCR beta chain under discussion was sequenced for a study of T cell repertoires in cytomegalovirus infection. At least ten counts were recorded for this clonotype. Antigen specificity is unknown. Overall study results and limits: Across the ex vivo response, the dominant clonotypes were HLA-C-restricted CMV-specific TCR beta clonotypes.

CDR3 length equals 17 residues. V trimming: 2 bases; J trimming: 4 bases; junction bases outside the gene matches: 6. Germline loops: CDR1 MNHEY, CDR2 SMNVEV (reference sequence). TCRdb reprocessed the reads via MiXCR and lists one record per CDR3 protein. The sample records 640,000 or so distinct CDR3 sequences, around 31% being singletons. The sample in question was cultured PBMCs, obtained from culture after CMV antigen stimulation. The receptor comes from a human donor in good health (CMV status not recorded). Some clones in this sample may be carry-over from other donors' samples. This sequence joins TRBV27 and TRBJ2-1; 12 bases are shared with TRBD2. The CDR3 DNA follows: TGTGCCAGCAGTTTAAGCGGGACTAGCGGGTTGTACAATGAGCAGTTCTTC. Translated: CASSLSGTSGLYNEQFF.